Reported below is one T cell receptor (beta chain). Its cognate antigen is unknown. This sample stems from a study of T cells expressing NK-cell markers. Study at large: Most of the eight sequenced donors were classified as HCMV-seropositive, and one was classified as seronegative.

Whole-study findings and limits: HCMV specificity of the expanded NKG2C+ T cell clones was not established.

This CDR3 contains 16 residues. CDR1 and CDR2 from the germline V gene are SGDLS and YYNGEE. UMIs were included in TCR beta cDNA generated by 5'RACE template switching. TCRdb processed the 5' RACE reads again and assigns one entry to each CDR3 protein, with no DNA. Its table lists some 600,000 distinct CDR3 sequences. Specimen: blood T cells: a sorted CD56 or NKG2C T cell subset, CD4+ or CD8+ T cells, or bulk PBMC T cells (not recorded which). The source of this sequence is a man aged 18 to 29 in good health. The V call is TRBV9, the J call TRBJ2-1; TCRdb calls TRBD2, which cannot be checked without DNA. The CDR3 is CASSVDGGGPGDEQFF. Full variable domain (remainder filled in from reference TRBV9 and TRBJ2-1): DSGVTQTPKHLITATGQRVTLRCSPRSGDLSVYWYQQSLDQGLQFLIQYYNGEERAKGNILERFSAQQFPDLHSELNLSSLELGDSALYFCASSVDGGGPGDEQFFGPGTRLTVL.